The 4 T cell receptor beta chains reported below all come from one sample, sequenced in a study of T cell changes during pregnancy in multiple sclerosis. Generated by immunoSEQ multiplex PCR, the TCRdb table keeps only in-frame clones and is missing some. The sample shows approximately 41,000 clones, approximately 90% of them seen only once. The sample consisted of PBMCs (not recorded whether the cells were cultured). Receptor source: a female donor with multiple sclerosis, enrolled in a pregnancy study.

This chain links TRBV21-1 with TRBJ1-1. TRBV21-1 is a known pseudogene. CDR3 length equals 18 residues. CDR3 loop: CASRPYFAGEKMNTEAFF. In nucleotides, the CDR3 is TGTGCCAGCAGACCCTATTTCGCGGGGGAAAAAATGAACACTGAAGCTTTCTTT.

The CDR3 is CASSPSRAGNQPQHF. The DNA of the CDR3 is TGTGCCAGTAGTCCTTCTAGAGCGGGCAATCAGCCCCAGCATTTT. V gene TRBV19 combines with J gene TRBJ1-5; D not certain. Deletions cut 5 bases from V and 2 bases from J, with 13 bases between. The V gene's germline CDR1 is LNHDA and CDR2 SQIVND (reference sequence). The CDR3 is made up of 15 amino acids.

This clone was detected only once. The chain couples TRBV27 to TRBJ2-7; D call uncertain. V lost 5 bases, J lost 2 bases, and 13 bases lay in between. Per the germline V gene, CDR1 is MNHEY and CDR2 is SMNVEV (reference sequence). The CDR3 sequence is 14 residues long. The CDR3 sequence is CASSQAPRPYEQYF. CDR3 DNA sequence: TGTGCCAGCAGTCAAGCGCCCCGGCCCTACGAGCAGTACTTC.

This clone occurred once. The chain combines TRBV5-1 with TRBJ2-7; 10 bases agree with TRBD2. V dropped 2 bases and J dropped 4; count of bases not matched to a gene: 3. Looked up from germline, CDR1 is SGHRS and CDR2 is YFSETQ. The CDR3 totals 14 residues. CDR3: CASSFPSGSYEQYF. The CDR3, as DNA: TGCGCCAGCAGCTTCCCTAGCGGGAGTTACGAGCAGTACTTC.